The T cell receptor (beta chain) under discussion was sequenced for a study of cytomegalovirus exposure and HLA in healthy donors. Study results and caveats: The study labeled about 160 TCR beta chains cytomegalovirus-associated. A later analysis linked a missense DCLRE1C variant to TCR beta V- and J-gene trimming. Most of the TCR beta V segments (in an earlier analysis) were productive either about 90% or about 30% of the time.

PCR amplification relied on 60 Vbeta primers (plus 13 Jbeta primers). Only in-frame clones appear in the TCRdb table, and some are missing; sequencing was by immunoSEQ multiplex PCR. The data show some 100,000 clones, roughly 75% seen once. CDR1 KGHSH and CDR2 LQKENI come from the germline V gene. The CDR3 contains 15 residues. V was clipped by 0 bases and J by 4 bases, with 11 bases between them. About this clone: Its antigen is currently unknown.

This TCR was recovered from a woman younger than 35 in good health and CMV-seropositive. The specimen sequenced was PBMCs. This rearrangement joins TRBV18 to TRBJ2-3; D perhaps matches TRBD2 (5 bases). CDR3 region: CASSPPGPRADTQYF. In nucleotides, the CDR3 is TGTGCCAGCTCACCACCGGGTCCGAGGGCAGATACGCAGTATTTT.